Below, 23 T cell receptor beta chains from the same sample are listed, as sequenced in a study of radiation and T cells in renal cell carcinoma. Sequencing used immunoSEQ multiplex PCR; TCRdb keeps in-frame clones, though not all of them. The repertoire holds around 60,000 clones, around three quarters seen once, with over 6% in the top ten. The time point is: blood 2 weeks post-SBRT. Treatment indicated: 15 Gy SBRT to primary tumor, nephrectomy 4 weeks later. The sample in question was blood, obtained from a patient whose treatment included radiotherapy and nephrectomy. The source of these receptors is a man aged 55 to 70 with renal cell carcinoma.

This clone was counted only a few times. The chain carries TRBV7-2 and TRBJ1-1; D uncertain. Trimming took off 7 bases at V and 1 base at J, with 16 bases between the two ends. CDR1 and CDR2 from the germline V gene are SGHTA and FQGNSA. The CDR3 extends over 15 amino acids. CDR3 loop: CASTPALGSNTEAFF. In nucleotides, the CDR3 is TGTGCCAGCACCCCTGCGTTGGGCTCGAACACTGAAGCTTTCTTT.

The chain recombines TRBV6-1 with TRBJ2-3; D is uncertain. Germline V gene data show CDR1 as MNHNS and CDR2 as SASEGT. The CDR3 is 14 amino acids. Trimming removed 6 bases at V and 0 bases at J, with 10 bases between. The CDR3 region has the DNA TGTGCCAGCAGGGGCGGCATAAGCACAGATACGCAGTATTTT. Translating it yields CASRGGISTDTQYF.

The chain employs TRBV1 and TRBJ2-7; the table calls TRBD2, which could not be checked here. TRBV1 is designated a pseudogene. This CDR3 has 15 amino acids. The CDR3 loop is CTSSQTSGSHYEQYV. The DNA for the CDR3 is TGCACCAGCAGCCAGACTAGCGGGAGCCACTACGAGCAGTACGTC.

The chain couples TRBV29-1 to TRBJ1-2, with 9 nucleotides matching TRBD1. The CDR3 covers 13 residues. CDR1 is SQVTM, CDR2 ANQGSEA, per germline. The ends lost 6 bases at V and 8 bases at J; junction bases unmatched: 10. The CDR3 bases are TGCAGCGTCCGGACAGGGGATTGGGTCGGCTACACCTTC. Encoded protein: CSVRTGDWVGYTF.

The V gene is TRBV29-1, the J gene TRBJ1-2; no clear D. This CDR3 is built from 14 residues. Trimming shortened V by 6 bases and J by 0 bases, and 14 bases separated the two germline ends. Germline CDR1 and CDR2: SQVTM and ANQGSEA. The CDR3: CSVNPGGTNYGYTF. DNA for the CDR3: TGCAGCGTGAACCCCGGAGGGACTAACTATGGCTACACCTTC.

The chain carries TRBV6-6 and TRBJ2-3, with 11 positions matching TRBD2. CDR1 is MNHNY, CDR2 SVGAGI, per germline (reference sequence). The junction had 3 bases not matched to a gene; V was cut back by 2 bases and J by 5 bases. CDR3 length equals 15 residues. The CDR3 sequence is CASSYDSGRVDTQYF. CDR3 DNA: TGTGCCAGCAGTTACGATAGCGGGAGGGTAGATACGCAGTATTTT.

The chain employs TRBV21-1 and TRBJ2-1; the table's D gene call, TRBD2, was not cross checked with the DNA. TRBV21-1 is listed as a pseudogene. The CDR3 runs 16 residues. The CDR3 reads CASSKVSRGGRNEQFF. The CDR3 DNA reads TGTGCCAGCAGCAAAGTTTCCCGGGGGGGCCGGAATGAGCAGTTCTTC.

J is TRBJ2-3 and V is TRBV9; D is undetermined. CDR3 length: 15 residues. The V end lost 0 bases, the J end lost 4 bases, and 12 bases lay between the germline ends. Looked up from germline, CDR1 is SGDLS and CDR2 is YYNGEE. The DNA of the CDR3 is TGTGCCAGCAGCGTAGGGGTGCTTAATTCAGATACGCAGTATTTT. It yields the protein CASSVGVLNSDTQYF.

The V and J genes are TRBV6-6 and TRBJ1-3, with 12 bases aligning to TRBD1. Germline V lookup: CDR1 MNHNY, CDR2 SVGAGI (reference sequence). V shed 5 bases and J 7 bases; nucleotides not matched to a gene: 9. The length of the CDR3 is 16 residues. The CDR3 sequence is CASSLGTGGYLNTIYF. Written as DNA, the CDR3 is TGTGCCAGCAGTCTAGGGACAGGGGGCTATCTGAACACCATATATTTT.

The chain recombines TRBV5-1 with TRBJ1-1, with TRBD1 identical over 10 bases. The V segment lost 4 bases and the J segment 4 bases; nucleotides outside the gene matches: 7. CDR1 and CDR2 from the germline V gene are SGHRS and YFSETQ. The CDR3 contains 15 residues. Here the CDR3 reads CASSTGQGSGTEAFF. In DNA form, the CDR3 reads TGCGCCAGCAGCACGGGACAGGGGTCGGGCACTGAAGCTTTCTTT.

This clone was recorded a few times. The rearrangement links TRBV15 to TRBJ2-1; D may be TRBD2 (6 bases). This CDR3 is built from 13 residues. Germline lookup yields CDR1 LNHNV and CDR2 YYDKDF (reference sequence). Trimming cost V 0 bases and J 14 bases, with 14 bases left between them. The CDR3 DNA sequence: TGTGCCACCAGCAGAGATCGGAGGGCCCCAGAGTTCTTC. Translated: CATSRDRRAPEFF.

The J gene is TRBJ2-7, the V gene TRBV19; 10 bases are shared with TRBD1. Germline V gene lookup returns CDR1 LNHDA and CDR2 SQIVND (reference sequence). The CDR3 is 15 amino acids. With 0 bases clipped from V and 3 bases from J, the junction kept 2 bases outside the gene matches. Written as DNA, the CDR3 is TGTGCCAGTAGTATAGAGGGACAGGGGATCTACGAGCAGTACTTC. The encoded protein is CASSIEGQGIYEQYF. The variable domain in full, with the rest retrieved from reference TRBV19 and TRBJ2-7, is DGGITQSPKYLFRKEGQNVTLSCEQNLNHDAMYWYRQDPGQGLRLIYYSQIVNDFQKGDIAEGYSVSREKKESFPLTVTSAQKNPTAFYLCASSIEGQGIYEQYFGPGTRLTVT.

The chain has TRBV29-1 and TRBJ2-3; 13 bases fit TRBD2. Germline CDR1 SQVTM, CDR2 ANQGSEA. Trimming took 4 bases from V and 2 from J; bases not matched to a gene: 12. The CDR3 contains 18 residues. The CDR3 spells CSVASSGLAGTLTDTQYF. For the CDR3, the DNA is TGCAGCGTTGCCTCGTCGGGACTAGCGGGAACGCTCACAGATACGCAGTATTTT.

The V gene is TRBV10-1, the J gene TRBJ1-2, with D possibly being TRBD1 (5 bases). The V gene lost 6 bases and the J gene lost 7 bases, with 9 bases spanning the gap. The CDR3 consists of 11 residues. Germline values: CDR1 WNHNN, CDR2 SYGVQD (reference sequence). CDR3 nucleotide sequence: TGCGCCAGCAGGACAGCCGGTGGCTACACCTTC. This codes for CASRTAGGYTF.

This clone was seen more than once but under ten times. The chain employs TRBV6-1 and TRBJ1-4, with a tentative D call TRBD1 (6 bases). With 3 bases removed from V and 7 bases from J, the gap between germline ends came to 15 bases. Germline CDR1 is MNHNS and CDR2 is SASEGT. The CDR3 loop spans 15 amino acids. As DNA, the CDR3 is TGTGCCAGCAGTGATAGGGGGGTAGCGGGTGAAAAACTGTTTTTT. Translated: CASSDRGVAGEKLFF.

The chain employs TRBV7-2 and TRBJ1-1, with D unresolved. Trimming left V 2 bases short and J 2 bases short, with 6 bases between. Germline values: CDR1 SGHTA, CDR2 FQGNSA. This CDR3 region has 13 residues. The CDR3 loop is CASSLSSNTEAFF. The CDR3 DNA sequence: TGTGCCAGCAGCTTAAGCTCAAACACTGAAGCTTTCTTT.

This clone was counted a single time. The chain combines TRBV5-1 with TRBJ2-5; the D is unclear. This CDR3 spans 15 amino acids. Per germline, CDR1 SGHRS and CDR2 YFSETQ. V dropped 0 bases and J dropped 2 bases, with 11 bases sitting between them. The CDR3 coding sequence is TGCGCCAGCAGCTTGGAGGTCGGCGAGCAAGAGACCCAGTACTTC. Its protein is CASSLEVGEQETQYF.

This chain links TRBV28 with TRBJ1-5; D not resolved. V was cut by 9 bases and J by 12 bases, with 15 bases left in between. This CDR3 region has 11 residues. The V gene's germline CDR1 is MDHEN and CDR2 SYDVKM. The CDR3 region is CASRTVRNQHF. The CDR3 DNA is TGTGCCAGTCGTACCGTTCGGAACCAGCATTTT.

CDR3 residues: CASSVLRGPSYGYTF. The CDR3, as DNA: TGTGCCAGCAGCGTTCTCAGGGGGCCTTCCTATGGCTACACCTTC. This chain connects TRBV9 to TRBJ1-2; TRBD1 aligns across 8 bases. Per the germline V gene, CDR1 is SGDLS and CDR2 is YYNGEE. This CDR3 is built from 15 residues. The junction had 7 bases not matched to a gene; V was cut back by 2 bases and J by 4 bases.

The chain uses TRBV7-2 and TRBJ1-4; the D is unclear. The CDR3 loop spans 14 amino acids. From germline, CDR1 is SGHTA and CDR2 FQGNSA. Trimming removed 1 base at V and 4 bases at J, with 7 bases between. CDR3 coding DNA: TGTGCCAGCAGCTTAGTCGGCCTTAATGAAAAACTGTTTTTT. It yields the protein CASSLVGLNEKLFF.

The chain couples TRBV7-2 to TRBJ1-5; 12 bases map to TRBD1. Germline CDR1 reads SGHTA; CDR2 reads FQGNSA. V lost 1 base to trimming and J lost 6 bases; unmatched junction nucleotides: 1. This CDR3 has 15 residues. CDR3 sequence reads: CASSLGGQGAQPQHF. The DNA of the CDR3 is TGTGCCAGCAGCTTAGGGGGACAGGGGGCTCAGCCCCAGCATTTT.

This rearrangement joins TRBV4-3 to TRBJ2-1; D is undetermined. The CDR3 consists of 13 residues. With 1 base removed from V and 8 bases from J, the gap between germline ends came to 9 bases. The germline V gene encodes CDR1 LGHNA and CDR2 YSLEER. CDR3 nucleotide sequence: TGCGCCAGCAGCCAAGGTTTATCAGATGAGCAGTTCTTC. This codes for CASSQGLSDEQFF.

This clone was recorded once. The chain links TRBV5-1 to TRBJ2-5; D unresolved. Deletions cut 2 bases from V and 4 bases from J, with 9 bases between. Germline CDR1 reads SGHRS; CDR2 reads YFSETQ. The CDR3 covers 13 residues. The CDR3 sequence is CASSFGLGETQYF. The CDR3 bases are TGCGCCAGCAGCTTCGGATTGGGAGAGACCCAGTACTTC.